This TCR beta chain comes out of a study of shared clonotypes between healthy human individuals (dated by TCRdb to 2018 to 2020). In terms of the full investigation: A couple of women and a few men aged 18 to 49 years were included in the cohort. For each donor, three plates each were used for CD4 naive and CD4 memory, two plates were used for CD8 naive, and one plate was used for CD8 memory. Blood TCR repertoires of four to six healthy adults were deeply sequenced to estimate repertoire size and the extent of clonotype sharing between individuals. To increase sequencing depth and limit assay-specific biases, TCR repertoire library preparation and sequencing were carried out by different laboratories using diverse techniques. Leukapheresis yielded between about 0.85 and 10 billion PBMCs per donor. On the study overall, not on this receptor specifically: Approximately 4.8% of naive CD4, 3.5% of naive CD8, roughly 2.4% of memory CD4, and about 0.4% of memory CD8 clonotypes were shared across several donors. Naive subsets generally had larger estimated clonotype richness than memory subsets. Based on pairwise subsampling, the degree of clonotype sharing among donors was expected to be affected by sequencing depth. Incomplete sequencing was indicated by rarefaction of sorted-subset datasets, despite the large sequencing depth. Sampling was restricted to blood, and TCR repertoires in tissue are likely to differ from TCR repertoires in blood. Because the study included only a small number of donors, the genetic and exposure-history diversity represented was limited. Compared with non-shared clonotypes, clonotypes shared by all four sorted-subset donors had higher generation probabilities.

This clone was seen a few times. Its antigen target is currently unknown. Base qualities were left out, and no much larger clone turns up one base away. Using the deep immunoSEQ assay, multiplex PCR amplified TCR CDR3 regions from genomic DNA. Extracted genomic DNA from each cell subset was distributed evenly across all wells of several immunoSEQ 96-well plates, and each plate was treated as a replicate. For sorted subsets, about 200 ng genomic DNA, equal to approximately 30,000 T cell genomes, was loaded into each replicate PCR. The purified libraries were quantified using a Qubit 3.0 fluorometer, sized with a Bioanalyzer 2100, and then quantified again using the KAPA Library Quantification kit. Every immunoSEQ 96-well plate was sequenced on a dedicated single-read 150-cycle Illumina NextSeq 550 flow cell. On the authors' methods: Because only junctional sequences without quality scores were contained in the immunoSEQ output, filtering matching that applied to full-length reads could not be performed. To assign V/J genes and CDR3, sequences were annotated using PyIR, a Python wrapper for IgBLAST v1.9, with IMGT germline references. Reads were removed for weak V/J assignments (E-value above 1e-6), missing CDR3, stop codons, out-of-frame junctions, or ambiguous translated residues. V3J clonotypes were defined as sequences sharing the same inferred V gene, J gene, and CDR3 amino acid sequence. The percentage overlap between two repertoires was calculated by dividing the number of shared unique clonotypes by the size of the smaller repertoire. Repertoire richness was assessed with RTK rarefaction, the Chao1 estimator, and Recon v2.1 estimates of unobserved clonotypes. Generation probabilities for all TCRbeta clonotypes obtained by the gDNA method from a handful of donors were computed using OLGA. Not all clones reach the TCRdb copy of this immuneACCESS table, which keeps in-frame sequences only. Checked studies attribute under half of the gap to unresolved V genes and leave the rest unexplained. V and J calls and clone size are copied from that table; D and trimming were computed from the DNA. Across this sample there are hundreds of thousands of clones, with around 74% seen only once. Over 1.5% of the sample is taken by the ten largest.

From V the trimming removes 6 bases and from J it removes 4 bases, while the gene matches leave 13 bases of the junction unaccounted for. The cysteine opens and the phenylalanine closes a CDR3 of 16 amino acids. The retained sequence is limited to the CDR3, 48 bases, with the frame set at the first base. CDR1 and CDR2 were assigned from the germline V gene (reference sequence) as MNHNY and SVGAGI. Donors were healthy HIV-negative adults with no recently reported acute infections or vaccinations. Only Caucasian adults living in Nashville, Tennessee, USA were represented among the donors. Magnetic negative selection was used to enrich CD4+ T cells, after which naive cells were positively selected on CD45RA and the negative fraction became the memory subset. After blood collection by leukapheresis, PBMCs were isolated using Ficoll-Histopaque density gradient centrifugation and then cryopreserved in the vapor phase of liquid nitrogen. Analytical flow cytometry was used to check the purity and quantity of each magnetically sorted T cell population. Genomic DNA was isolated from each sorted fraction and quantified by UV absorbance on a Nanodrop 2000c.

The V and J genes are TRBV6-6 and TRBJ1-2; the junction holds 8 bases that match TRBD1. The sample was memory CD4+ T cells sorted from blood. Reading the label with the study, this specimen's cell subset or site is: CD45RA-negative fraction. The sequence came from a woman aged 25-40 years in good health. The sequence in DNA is TGTGCCAGCAGATCCGCACAGGGGGACAATATCTATGGCTACACCTTC. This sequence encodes CASRSAQGDNIYGYTF.